Described below is a single T cell receptor (beta chain) sequence and its context. As yet, its antigen is unknown. The length of the CDR3 is 14 residues. CDR1 SGHRS and CDR2 YFSETQ come from the germline V gene. V lost 0 bases to trimming and J lost 2 bases; unmatched junction nucleotides: 1. This entry comes from a study of cytomegalovirus exposure and HLA in healthy donors. Study-wide results and limits: Sequencing likely produced, as an artifact, a cluster of highly shared sequence variants. Per a later analysis, HLA-associated TCR beta chains showed more clonal expansion than other, equally common TCR beta chains. TCR beta chains numbering some 160 were designated cytomegalovirus-associated.

The PCR had 60 Vbeta and 13 Jbeta primers. The repertoire was sequenced with immunoSEQ multiplex PCR; TCRdb's copy has only in-frame clones and lacks some. Here the sample table reports around 53,000 clones. V usage is TRBV5-1 and J usage is TRBJ1-1, with 7 bases identical to TRBD1. The sample taken for sequencing was PBMCs. The TCR comes from a woman aged 25 to 39 in good health and CMV-seropositive. CDR3 protein: CASSLDRGNTEAFF. DNA for the CDR3: TGCGCCAGCAGCTTGGACAGGGGTAACACTGAAGCTTTCTTT.